This T cell receptor beta chain was captured in a study of blood T cells in healthy people across ages. Then a second PCR, running about 6 to 12 cycles, was carried out with a sample-barcoded 5' primer and a J-beta primer mix. In TCRdb, the 5' RACE reads were re-called with MiXCR into one record per CDR3 protein. In the table there are roughly 640,000 distinct CDR3 sequences, under 30% of which are singletons. The junction had 6 bases not matched to a gene; V was cut back by 3 bases and J by 7 bases. CDR3 size: 14 residues. Germline values: CDR1 LGHDT, CDR2 YNNKEL (reference sequence). Sequenced: blood. This chain joins TRBV3-1 and TRBJ1-5; 7 bases agree with TRBD1. This clonotype was sampled from a woman of 80 years or more in good health. The CDR3 coding sequence is TGTGCCAGCAGCCACAGACAGGGAGGGCAGCCCCAGCATTTT. Amino acids: CASSHRQGGQPQHF.